Only a few counts were recorded for the clone carrying this T cell receptor beta chain. As originally analysed: Using reference gene primer amplification, nucleated cell counts were estimated. The data were produced by immunoSEQ multiplex PCR, yet TCRdb's version contains in-frame clones alone and is incomplete. The V and J calls and clone size come from that table; D and trimming were worked out from the DNA. The sample consists of over 30,000 clones, roughly 90% of them appearing once. This sample is part of a study of blood T cell repertoires in COVID-19. Background on the study: The origin of the acute and convalescent COVID-19 samples was the United States, Italy and Spain. Sources were T cells, B-cell-depleted T cells, or PBMCs; the material itself was cDNA or gDNA.

The CDR3 runs 15 residues. Looked up from germline, CDR1 is SGHRS and CDR2 is YFSETQ. Germline trimming cut 4 bases from V and 1 base from J; bases unmatched to any gene: 7. This clonotype was sampled from a man aged 65 to 79 with acute or convalescent COVID-19. The sample was peripheral blood. This chain connects TRBV5-1 to TRBJ1-1; 7 nucleotides agree with TRBD1. CDR3 DNA sequence: TGCGCCAGCAGCCCCCTGGGGACAGCGAACACTGAAGCTTTCTTT. Translating it yields CASSPLGTANTEAFF. The variable domain in full, completed from reference TRBV5-1 and TRBJ1-1, reads KAGVTQTPRYLIKTRGQQVTLSCSPISGHRSVSWYQQTPGQGLQFLFEYFSETQRNKGNFPGRFSGRQFSNSRSEMNVSTLELGDSALYLCASSPLGTANTEAFFGQGTRLTVV.